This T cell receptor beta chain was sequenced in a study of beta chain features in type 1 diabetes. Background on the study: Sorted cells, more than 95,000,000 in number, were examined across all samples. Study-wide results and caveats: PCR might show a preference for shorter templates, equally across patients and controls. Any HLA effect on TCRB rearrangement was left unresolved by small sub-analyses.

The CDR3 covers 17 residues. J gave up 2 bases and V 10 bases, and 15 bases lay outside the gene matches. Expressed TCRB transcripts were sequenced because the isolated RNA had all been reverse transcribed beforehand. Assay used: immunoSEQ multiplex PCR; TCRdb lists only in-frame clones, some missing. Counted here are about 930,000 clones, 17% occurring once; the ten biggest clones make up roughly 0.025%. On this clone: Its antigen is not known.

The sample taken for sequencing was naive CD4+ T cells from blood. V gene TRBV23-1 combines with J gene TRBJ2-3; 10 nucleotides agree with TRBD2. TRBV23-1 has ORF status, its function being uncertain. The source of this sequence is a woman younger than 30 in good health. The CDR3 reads CAIRSGRAGLDTDTQYF. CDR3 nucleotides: TGCGCCATTAGAAGCGGGAGGGCAGGTTTAGACACAGATACGCAGTATTTT.